The rows below give T cell receptor beta chains drawn from one sample of a study of blood T cell repertoires in COVID-19. Sequencing used immunoSEQ multiplex PCR; TCRdb keeps in-frame clones, though not all of them. This sample has over 150,000 clones, with around 83% found just once. Sequences were obtained from peripheral blood. The receptor set was obtained from an older woman with COVID-19, enrolled during active disease. The CDR3 runs from the conserved cysteine through the conserved F or W. The D gene is left open where the match is weak. The listing skips clone size in some rows; elsewhere it reads once, few, many or a size class.

D,V,size,J,length,DNA,CDR3
-,TRBV3-1/TRBV3-2,few,TRBJ2-7,14,TGTGCCAGCAGCCCTCTAGAGGGAGTCTACGAGCAGTACTTC,CASSPLEGVYEQYF
-,TRBV5-1,many,TRBJ2-4,14,TGCGCCAGCAGCGCGGTGGTAGCCAAAAACATTCAGTACTTC,CASSAVVAKNIQYF
-,TRBV7-3,-,TRBJ2-1,12,TGTGCCAGCAGCTTAAGCGGGGATGAGCAGTTCTTC,CASSLSGDEQFF
-,TRBV3-1/TRBV3-2,-,TRBJ1-1,14,TGTGCCAGCAGCCCGACAGGTACGAACACTGAAGCTTTCTTT,CASSPTGTNTEAFF
-,TRBV7-8,-,TRBJ2-1,12,TGTGCCAGCAGCTTTCATTACAATGAGCAGTTCTTC,CASSFHYNEQFF
TRBD1,TRBV2,-,TRBJ1-2,12,TGTGCCAGCAGCCGACAGGGGTTGGGCTACACCTTC,CASSRQGLGYTF
TRBD1,TRBV6-6,-,TRBJ1-6,14,TGTGCCAGCAGTCCCGGACAGGGAAGTTCACCCCTCCACTTT,CASSPGQGSSPLHF
TRBD2,TRBV5-1,-,TRBJ2-3,15,TGCGCCAGCAGCTTTAGCGGGGACAGCACAGATACGCAGTATTTT,CASSFSGDSTDTQYF
TRBD1,TRBV7-9,-,TRBJ2-4,12,TGTGCCAGCAGCTTAGCCGGGACAGCCCCGTACTTC,CASSLAGTAPYF
TRBD1,TRBV19,once,TRBJ2-1,13,TGTGCCAGTAGTGTGGGACAGGGGTCTGAGCAGTTCTTC,CASSVGQGSEQFF
TRBD1,TRBV9,-,TRBJ1-5,15,TGTGCCAGCAGCCCTGGGACAGGGCGCAATCAGCCCCAGCATTTT,CASSPGTGRNQPQHF
TRBD1,TRBV9,-,TRBJ2-7,14,TGTGCCAGCAGCGTCTCCGGGACAGGTACCGAGCAGTACTTC,CASSVSGTGTEQYF
-,TRBV6-1,-,TRBJ1-1,13,TGTGCCAGCAGTGATAGGGGTTTCACTGAAGCTTTCTTT,CASSDRGFTEAFF
-,TRBV7-3,-,TRBJ1-1,13,TGTGCCAGCAGCCCCCGGCGGGACACTGAAGCTTTCTTT,CASSPRRDTEAFF
-,TRBV19,-,TRBJ2-4,20,TGTGCCAGTAGTATAGCTTGGGCAGGGCAAATCCTTCTAGCCAAAAACATTCAGTACTTC,CASSIAWAGQILLAKNIQYF
TRBD1,TRBV6-6,-,TRBJ2-1,13,TGTGCCAGCAGGAGACAGGGTTCGGATGAGCAGTTCTTC,CASRRQGSDEQFF
TRBD1,TRBV5-1,-,TRBJ1-1,13,TGCGCCAGCAGCAGGACAGGCCACACTGAAGCTTTCTTT,CASSRTGHTEAFF
TRBD1,TRBV10-1,-,TRBJ2-3,15,TGCGCCAGCACCACCGGGACAGGAGGCACAGATACGCAGTATTTT,CASTTGTGGTDTQYF
-,TRBV14,-,TRBJ1-2,12,TGTGCATGGGGGCGATGGAACTATGGCTACACCTTC,CAWGRWNYGYTF
-,TRBV6-5,once,TRBJ1-1,14,TGTGCCAGCAAGGTGGGGGCCCCGAACACTGAAGCTTTCTTT,CASKVGAPNTEAFF
-,TRBV12-3/TRBV12-4,-,TRBJ1-2,13,TGTGCCAGCAGTTTAGTTTTAGTCGGGATCGTCACCTTC,CASSLVLVGIVTF
TRBD1,TRBV2,-,TRBJ1-1,14,TGTGCCAGCAGTTTTTCAGGGGGGAACACTGAAGCTTTCTTT,CASSFSGGNTEAFF
TRBD1,TRBV7-3,-,TRBJ1-2,15,TGTGCCAGCAGCTTAGCAGCGGACAGGTGGGAAGGCTACACCTTC,CASSLAADRWEGYTF
-,TRBV18,-,TRBJ1-1,15,TGTGCCAGCTCACCGCCCGGACAGCAGAACACTGAAGCTTTCTTT,CASSPPGQQNTEAFF
-,TRBV9,-,TRBJ2-2,14,TGTGCCAGTCAGGGGGGCCCAAACACCGGGGAGCTGTTTTTT,CASQGGPNTGELFF
-,TRBV5-6,-,TRBJ1-1,11,TGTGCCAGCAGCAGACAGATTGAAGCTTTCTTT,CASSRQIEAFF
TRBD1,TRBV9,-,TRBJ1-6,17,TGTGCCAGCAGCGTAGGGGACAGGTCCACCTATAATTCACCCCTCCACTTT,CASSVGDRSTYNSPLHF
-,TRBV5-1,-,TRBJ1-1,15,TGCGCCAGCAGCTTACTAAACACAGGGAGCACTGAAGCTTTCTTT,CASSLLNTGSTEAFF
TRBD1,TRBV5-1,-,TRBJ1-4,19,TGCGCCAGCAGCGACGGGGACAGGTCCTTTACCGGGGTTAATGAAAAACTGTTTTTT,CASSDGDRSFTGVNEKLFF
TRBD1,TRBV6-2/TRBV6-3,-,TRBJ1-6,16,TGTGCCAGCAGTTACTCCAGTCCCGGGACAGGTTCACCCCTCCACTTT,CASSYSSPGTGSPLHF
TRBD2,TRBV3-1/TRBV3-2,-,TRBJ2-2,20,TGTGCCAGCAGCCAGGGCCCGGGACTAGCGGGGGGGGCTTACACCGGGGAGCTGTTTTTT,CASSQGPGLAGGAYTGELFF
-,TRBV5-8,-,TRBJ2-3,11,TGTGCCAGCAGCTTGGCTGATACGCAGTATTTT,CASSLADTQYF
TRBD1,TRBV14,-,TRBJ1-1,16,TGTGCCAGCAGCCAAGTTGCCCTACAGGGGAGCACTGAAGCTTTCTTT,CASSQVALQGSTEAFF
-,TRBV6-1,few,TRBJ1-6,13,TGTGCCAGCAGTGAAGTCTTGAATTCACCCCTCCACTTT,CASSEVLNSPLHF
TRBD2,TRBV27,-,TRBJ2-3,17,TGTGCCAGCAGTGGACTTCGACTAGCGGGAGTTCGAGATACGCAGTATTTT,CASSGLRLAGVRDTQYF
TRBD1,TRBV5-1,-,TRBJ2-5,15,TGCGCCAGCACTACTAGGCCAGGGGGATTGGAGACCCAGTACTTC,CASTTRPGGLETQYF
TRBD1,TRBV6-1,-,TRBJ1-5,16,TGTGCCAGCAGTGAAGCTGTCAACAGGGGAAATCAGCCCCAGCATTTT,CASSEAVNRGNQPQHF
-,TRBV7-9,-,TRBJ1-2,13,TGTGCCAGCAGCTTACCCAGGAACTATGGCTACACCTTC,CASSLPRNYGYTF
TRBD1,TRBV7-9,-,TRBJ2-7,16,TGTGCCAGCAGTAAAAGCCCCGGGACAGGATCGTACGAGCAGTACTTC,CASSKSPGTGSYEQYF
-,TRBV5-1,-,TRBJ2-5,14,TGCGCCAGCAGCTTGGGGACTGCTGCGGAGACCCAGTACTTC,CASSLGTAAETQYF